This T cell receptor beta chain stems from a study of cytomegalovirus exposure and HLA in healthy donors. This CDR3 is built from 15 residues. The germline V gene has CDR1 MNHNY and CDR2 SVGAGI (reference sequence). Trimming pared 6 bases from V and 8 bases from J, leaving 20 bases between. A multiplex PCR was run with 60 Vbeta primers and 13 Jbeta primers. TCRdb's table, derived via immunoSEQ multiplex PCR, lists solely in-frame clones and lacks some. The sample consists of approximately 150,000 clones, roughly 75% of them appearing once. Material for sequencing was PBMCs. This clonotype was sampled from a man in his forties in good health and CMV-seronegative. The gene calls are TRBV6-6 and TRBJ2-1, with D maybe TRBD1 (8 bases). CDR3 region: CASSTGGGRIYEQFF. CDR3 coding DNA: TGTGCCAGCAGCACAGGGGGGGGGCGCATCTATGAGCAGTTCTTC.